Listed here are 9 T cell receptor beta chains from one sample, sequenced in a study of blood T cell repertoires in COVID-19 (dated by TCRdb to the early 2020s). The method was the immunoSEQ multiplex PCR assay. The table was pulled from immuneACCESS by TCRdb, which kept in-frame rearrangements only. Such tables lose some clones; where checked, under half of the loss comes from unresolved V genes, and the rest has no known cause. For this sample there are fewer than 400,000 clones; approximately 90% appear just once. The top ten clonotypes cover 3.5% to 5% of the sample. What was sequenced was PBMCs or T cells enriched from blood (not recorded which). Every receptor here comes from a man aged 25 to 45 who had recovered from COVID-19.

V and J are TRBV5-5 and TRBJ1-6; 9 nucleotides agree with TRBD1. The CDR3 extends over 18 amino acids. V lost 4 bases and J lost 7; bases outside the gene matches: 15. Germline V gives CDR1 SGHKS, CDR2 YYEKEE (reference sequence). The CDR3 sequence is CASSLRDRASIQNSPLHF. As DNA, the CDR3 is TGTGCCAGCAGCCTACGGGACAGGGCCTCCATCCAGAATTCACCCCTCCACTTT.

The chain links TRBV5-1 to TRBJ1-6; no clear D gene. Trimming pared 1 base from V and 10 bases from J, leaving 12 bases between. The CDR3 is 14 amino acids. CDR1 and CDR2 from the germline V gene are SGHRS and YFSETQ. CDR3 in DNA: TGCGCCAGCAGCTTGCCGGGAGATAGCTCACCCCTCCACTTT. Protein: CASSLPGDSSPLHF.

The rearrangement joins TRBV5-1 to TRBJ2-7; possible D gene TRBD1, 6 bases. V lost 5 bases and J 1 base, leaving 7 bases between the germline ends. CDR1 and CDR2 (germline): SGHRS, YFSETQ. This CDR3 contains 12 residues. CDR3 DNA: TGCGCCAGCAGGCAGGGGTCCTACGAGCAGTACTTC. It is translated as CASRQGSYEQYF.

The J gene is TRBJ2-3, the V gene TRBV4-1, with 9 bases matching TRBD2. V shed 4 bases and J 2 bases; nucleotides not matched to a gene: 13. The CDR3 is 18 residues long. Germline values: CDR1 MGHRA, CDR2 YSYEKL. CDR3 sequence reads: CASSLGISGSVITDTQYF. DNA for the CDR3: TGCGCCAGCAGCCTCGGTATTAGCGGGAGCGTAATCACAGATACGCAGTATTTT.

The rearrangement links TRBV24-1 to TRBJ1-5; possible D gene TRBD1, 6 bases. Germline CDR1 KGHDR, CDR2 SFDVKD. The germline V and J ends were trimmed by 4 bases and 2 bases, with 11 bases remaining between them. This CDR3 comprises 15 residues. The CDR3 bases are TGTGCCACCAGTGAACGCAGGGGCGGCAATCAGCCCCAGCATTTT. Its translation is CATSERRGGNQPQHF.

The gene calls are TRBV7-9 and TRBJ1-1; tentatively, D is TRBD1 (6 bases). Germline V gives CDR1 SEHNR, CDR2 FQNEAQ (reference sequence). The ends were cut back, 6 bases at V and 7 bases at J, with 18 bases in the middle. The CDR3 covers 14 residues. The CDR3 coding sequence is TGTGCCAGCAGTTGGGAGCGAAGGGGGAATGAAGCTTTCTTT. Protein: CASSWERRGNEAFF.

The DNA for the CDR3 is TGTGCCAGCAGTGCTGCGGGGGGCCTCGAGCAGTACTTC. Its translation is CASSAAGGLEQYF. The chain carries TRBV12-3 or TRBV12-4 and TRBJ2-7; 8 bases are shared with TRBD2. V shed 5 bases and J 6 bases; nucleotides not matched to a gene: 6. The CDR3 loop spans 13 amino acids.

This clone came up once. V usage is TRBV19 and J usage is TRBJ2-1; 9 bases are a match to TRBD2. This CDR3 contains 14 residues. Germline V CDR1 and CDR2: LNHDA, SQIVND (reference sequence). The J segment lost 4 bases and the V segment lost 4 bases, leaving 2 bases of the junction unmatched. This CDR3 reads CASSSGGAYNEQFF. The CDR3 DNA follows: TGTGCCAGTAGTAGCGGGGGGGCGTACAATGAGCAGTTCTTC. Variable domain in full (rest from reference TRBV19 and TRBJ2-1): DGGITQSPKYLFRKEGQNVTLSCEQNLNHDAMYWYRQDPGQGLRLIYYSQIVNDFQKGDIAEGYSVSREKKESFPLTVTSAQKNPTAFYLCASSSGGAYNEQFFGPGTRLTVL.

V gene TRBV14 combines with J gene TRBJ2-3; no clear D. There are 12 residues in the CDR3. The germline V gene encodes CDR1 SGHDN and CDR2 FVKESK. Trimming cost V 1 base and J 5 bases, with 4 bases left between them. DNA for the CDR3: TGTGCCAGCAGCCAAGTTATAGATACGCAGTATTTT. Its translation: CASSQVIDTQYF.